The 16 T cell receptor beta chains reported below all come from one sample, sequenced in a study of cytomegalovirus exposure and HLA in healthy donors. PCR was performed using 60 Vbeta and 13 Jbeta primers. Sequenced by immunoSEQ multiplex PCR; TCRdb stores in-frame clones only, minus some. The sample includes under 130,000 clones. The sequenced sample was PBMCs. These TCRs come from a man between 40 and 49 years old in good health and CMV-seronegative.

The DNA of the CDR3 is TGTGCCATCAGTGGGTTAGCGGGGTCAAACACAGATACGCAGTATTTT. Translation: CAISGLAGSNTDTQYF. The chain employs TRBV10-3 and TRBJ2-3; 8 nucleotides align to TRBD2. The J segment lost 2 bases and the V segment lost 4 bases, leaving 8 bases of the junction unmatched. The CDR3 runs 16 residues. In germline, CDR1 is ENHRY, CDR2 SYGVKD.

The genes are TRBV7-2 and TRBJ2-1, with a weak D call TRBD2 (7 bases). Trimming removed 5 bases at V and 15 bases at J, with 23 bases between. This CDR3 has 14 amino acids. Germline lookup yields CDR1 SGHTA and CDR2 FQGNSA. The CDR3 DNA sequence: TGTGCCAGCAGCCCGGGGGGTAGACTCCAAGGGGGGTTCTTC. It is translated as CASSPGGRLQGGFF.

The chain combines TRBV18 with TRBJ1-1; D unresolved. V shed 6 bases and J shed 0 bases, with 14 bases lying between them. Germline V gene data show CDR1 as KGHSH and CDR2 as LQKENI. This CDR3 is built from 15 residues. The CDR3 protein is CASSQTGRMNTEAFF. In nucleotides, the CDR3 is TGTGCCAGCTCTCAAACGGGAAGGATGAACACTGAAGCTTTCTTT.

J is TRBJ1-6 and V is TRBV9, with 8 bases fitting TRBD1. CDR1 and CDR2 (germline): SGDLS, YYNGEE. The trim removed 4 bases at V and 8 bases at J, leaving 5 bases unmatched. This CDR3 comprises 14 residues. CDR3 sequence: CASSPTGADSPLHF. CDR3 DNA: TGTGCCAGCAGCCCGACAGGGGCGGATTCACCCCTCCACTTT.

The V gene is TRBV15, the J gene TRBJ1-4, with D tentatively TRBD1 (6 bases). This CDR3 has 15 amino acids. Between the trimmed V and J ends, which lost 0 bases and 4 bases, there was a span of 9 bases. From germline, CDR1 is LNHNV and CDR2 YYDKDF (reference sequence). CDR3 DNA: TGTGCCACCAGCAGAGACCCGGACAGTAATGAAAAACTGTTTTTT. The encoded protein is CATSRDPDSNEKLFF.

J is TRBJ1-4 and V is TRBV5-1; weak D call: TRBD1 (5 bases). Germline V gene lookup returns CDR1 SGHRS and CDR2 YFSETQ. The CDR3 loop spans 15 amino acids. Trimming shortened V by 4 bases and J by 8 bases, and 18 bases separated the two germline ends. CDR3 in amino acids: CASSHRQSPREKLFF. In nucleotides, the CDR3 is TGCGCCAGCAGCCACCGACAGTCGCCTAGGGAAAAACTGTTTTTT.

The chain is built from TRBV5-1 and TRBJ1-3; the match to TRBD1 covers 9 bases. J lost 0 bases, V lost 4 bases, and 5 bases had no gene match. Germline loops: CDR1 SGHRS, CDR2 YFSETQ. The CDR3 runs to 16 residues. CDR3 nucleotide sequence: TGCGCCAGCAGCCCCGGGACAGGGAGCTCTGGAAACACCATATATTTT. Protein: CASSPGTGSSGNTIYF.

This sequence joins TRBV5-5 and TRBJ1-2, with 7 bases fitting TRBD1. V lost 2 bases to trimming and J lost 7 bases; unmatched junction nucleotides: 5. Looked up from germline, CDR1 is SGHKS and CDR2 is YYEKEE (reference sequence). The CDR3 length is 13 residues. The CDR3 region is CASSFTGETGYTF. The CDR3, as DNA: TGTGCCAGCAGCTTTACAGGGGAGACTGGCTACACCTTC.

The gene calls are TRBV5-1 and TRBJ2-5; TRBD2 is a possible D gene (5 bases). The V and J ends lost 1 base and 9 bases respectively, with 16 bases between them. The CDR3 runs to 14 residues. Germline V gene data show CDR1 as SGHRS and CDR2 as YFSETQ. The CDR3 sequence: CASSLSDLEEAQYF. The CDR3 region has the DNA TGCGCCAGCAGCTTGTCGGACCTAGAGGAGGCCCAGTACTTC.

The chain joins TRBV11-2 to TRBJ1-5; D perhaps matches TRBD1 (6 bases). There are 15 residues in the CDR3. V lost 1 base and J lost 0, with 7 bases in between. Germline CDR1 and CDR2: SGHAT and FQNNGV. This CDR3 reads CASSLGTVSNQPQHF. The CDR3 nucleotides read TGTGCCAGCAGCTTAGGGACAGTTAGCAATCAGCCCCAGCATTTT.

The chain combines TRBV28 with TRBJ2-7; 7 nucleotides align to TRBD1. This CDR3 is 16 amino acids long. Unmatched junction bases numbered 9, after V lost 1 base and J lost 3 bases. Germline loops: CDR1 MDHEN, CDR2 SYDVKM. The CDR3 nucleotides are TGTGCCAGCAGTTTATACGACAGGGCCCCCCTCTACGAGCAGTACTTC. This codes for CASSLYDRAPLYEQYF.

V is TRBV6-1 and J is TRBJ1-4; tentatively, D is TRBD1 (6 bases). Germline V lookup: CDR1 MNHNS, CDR2 SASEGT. V was clipped by 7 bases and J by 4 bases, with 10 bases between them. The CDR3 is 13 amino acids. The CDR3 nucleotides read TGTGCCAGCACCGGACAGTTTAATGAAAAACTGTTTTTT. Its protein product is CASTGQFNEKLFF.

V gene TRBV28 combines with J gene TRBJ2-1, with 10 bases fitting TRBD2. The J segment lost 7 bases and the V segment lost 7 bases, leaving 10 bases of the junction unmatched. The CDR3 consists of 15 residues. Germline V gene sequence: CDR1 MDHEN, CDR2 SYDVKM. CDR3 nucleotide sequence: TGTGCCAGCACCACCCCGGGACTAGCGATAAATGAGCAGTTCTTC. Its protein product is CASTTPGLAINEQFF. Variable domain in full (rest from reference TRBV28 and TRBJ2-1): DVKVTQSSRYLVKRTGEKVFLECVQDMDHENMFWYRQDPGLGLRLIYFSYDVKMKEKGDIPEGYSVSREKKERFSLILESASTNQTSMYLCASTTPGLAINEQFFGPGTRLTVL.

The J gene is TRBJ2-2, the V gene TRBV28; 7 nucleotides agree with TRBD1. V trimming: 3 bases; J trimming: 6 bases; junction bases outside the gene matches: 1. The CDR3 spans 13 residues. Germline-derived CDR1 and CDR2 are MDHEN and SYDVKM. CDR3 sequence reads: CASSFQGAGELFF. Written as DNA, the CDR3 is TGTGCCAGCAGTTTTCAGGGGGCCGGGGAGCTGTTTTTT.

This chain connects TRBV10-1 to TRBJ1-6, with 9 bases lining up with TRBD1. The CDR3 has 14 residues. The V segment lost 6 bases and the J segment 5 bases; nucleotides outside the gene matches: 2. Germline CDR1 is WNHNN and CDR2 is SYGVQD (reference sequence). The CDR3 region has the DNA TGCGCCAGCAGCGGACAGGGGAATAATTCACCCCTCCACTTT. Translated: CASSGQGNNSPLHF.

Points on this clone: It is likely a read error, because the conserved phenylalanine at the end of the CDR3 is missing. This chain connects TRBV14 to TRBJ2-7; a possible D gene is TRBD2 (6 bases). Germline CDR1 SGHDN, CDR2 FVKESK. The CDR3 consists of 13 residues. V was cut by 4 bases and J by 1 base, with 8 bases left in between. CDR3 region: CASSPGRSYEQYL. CDR3 in DNA: TGTGCCAGCAGCCCGGGGAGGTCCTACGAGCAGTACCTC.